This TCR beta chain was sequenced in a study of human thymus T cells. The study, taken as a whole, reports: Thymic and blood repertoires showed apparently biased V and J gene usage. Related work showed strongly overlapping thymic repertoires across unrelated individuals.

The method was immunoSEQ multiplex PCR; TCRdb's version includes in-frame clones alone and lacks a portion of them. The sample holds some 120,000 clones, around 94% seen once. V lost 7 bases, J lost 2 bases, and 12 bases lay in between. This CDR3 spans 15 amino acids. Per the germline V gene, CDR1 is MNHEY and CDR2 is SVGAGI. A word on this clone: The antigen remains undetermined.

The thymus tissue came from resections taken during corrective heart surgery. The people who donated were healthy Finnish babies having corrective surgery for congenital heart defects. The source of this sequence is a boy less than two years old with a congenital heart defect but otherwise immunologically healthy. The V gene is TRBV6-5, the J gene TRBJ1-6; TRBD1 might be the D (5 bases). The material sequenced was thymus tissue. The CDR3 protein is CASTWGKAYNSPLHF. The CDR3 nucleotides read TGTGCCAGCACCTGGGGGAAAGCCTATAATTCACCCCTCCACTTT.